This T cell receptor beta chain was profiled in a study of cytomegalovirus exposure and HLA in healthy donors. Whole-study results and caveats: It was shown in a later analysis that HLA-associated TCR beta chains were more clonally expanded than other, equally common chains.

PCR used 60 Vbeta primers and 13 Jbeta primers. Data came from immunoSEQ multiplex PCR; TCRdb stores just in-frame clones and leaves some out. The table has 110,000 to 150,000 clones, roughly 72% seen once. CDR3 length equals 14 residues. V dropped 4 bases and J dropped 6; count of bases not matched to a gene: 8. Germline assignment: CDR1 SGHDT and CDR2 YYEEEE. As regards this clone: The antigen remains unidentified.

Sequencing was done on a sample of PBMCs. This clonotype was obtained from a man aged 35 to 55 in good health and CMV-seronegative. The V gene is TRBV5-6, the J gene TRBJ2-7, with 9 positions matching TRBD2. As DNA, the CDR3 is TGTGCCAGCAGCCCGCGGGGGGGCGGGATCGAGCAGTACTTC. This gives the protein CASSPRGGGIEQYF.